The T cell receptor (beta chain) under discussion was sequenced for a study of blood T cells in healthy people across ages. Study-wide results and limits: PBMCs went unsorted, and a conclusive naive versus antigen-experienced comparison was therefore prevented.

This clonotype was seen ten or more times. Antigen specificity is unknown. The ends lost 2 bases at V and 10 bases at J; junction bases unmatched: 7. CDR1 and CDR2 (germline): SGDLS, YYNGEE. The CDR3 sequence is 14 residues long. Alongside a J-beta primer mix, a sample-barcoded 5' primer served in a second PCR lasting about 7 to 12 cycles. Using its own MiXCR run on the 5' RACE reads, TCRdb lists one record per CDR3 protein. The sample gives hundreds of thousands of distinct CDR3 sequences, over 40% of which show up once; about 14% is in the top ten. The V call is TRBV9, the J call TRBJ2-1; 9 positions match TRBD2. The source is an elderly woman in good health. The sample taken for sequencing was blood. The CDR3: CASSVSGSLREQFF. In DNA, the CDR3 is TGTGCCAGCAGCGTTAGCGGGAGTCTCAGGGAGCAGTTCTTC.